This T cell receptor beta chain was identified during a study of blood T cell repertoires in COVID-19. Study-level information: The study drew acute and convalescent COVID-19 samples from the United States, Italy and Spain.

The assay was immunoSEQ multiplex PCR, and TCRdb's table has in-frame clones only and misses some. Found here are 15,000 to 20,000 clones, around 91% of them singletons; the top ten hold about 4.7%. The J segment lost 1 base and the V segment lost 6 bases, leaving 0 bases of the junction unmatched. Per the germline V gene, CDR1 is SNHLY and CDR2 is FYNNEI. The CDR3 spans 13 residues. Sequenced input: peripheral blood. The receptor's source is a man between 60 and 70 years old with active COVID-19. The chain is built from TRBV2 and TRBJ2-3, with 8 bases aligning to TRBD1. CDR3 protein: CASRTGGTDTQYF. For the CDR3, the DNA is TGTGCCAGCAGGACAGGGGGCACAGATACGCAGTATTTT.